This TCR beta chain was documented in a study of Tregs in tolerant kidney transplant recipients. Notes on the study in general: Biological reproducibility was not directly addressed, but technical replication error appeared minimal. The most relevant donor-specific Treg TCRbeta repertoire apparently came from expansion with activated donor B cells.

Libraries were prepared by immunoSEQ multiplex PCR; TCRdb keeps only in-frame clonotypes and omits some of them. Seen here are tens of thousands of clones, roughly 89% observed once, and the top ten hold around 0.4%. Unstimulated Tregs (CD4+CD25+CD127-) and CD4+CD25- non-Tregs were sorted from PBMCs. About this clone itself: Its antigen is not known.

This clonotype was obtained from a human donor who received a combined kidney and bone marrow transplant. This material consisted of CD4+ T cells from blood, taken before the transplant.

CDR3 protein: CASSLGGTSGRVPYEQYF. CDR3 DNA: TGTGCCAGCAGTTTAGGGGGCACTAGCGGGAGAGTCCCCTACGAGCAGTACTTC. The V call is TRBV27, the J call TRBJ2-7, with 11 bases identical to TRBD2. There are 18 residues in the CDR3. With 2 bases clipped from V and 2 bases from J, the junction kept 11 bases outside the gene matches. CDR1 is MNHEY and CDR2 is SMNVEV in the germline V gene (reference sequence).